The clone carrying this T cell receptor beta chain was counted at least ten times. The sample is drawn from a study of T cells in Graves' hyperthyroidism and ophthalmopathy. Patients with uncontrolled infections, other autoimmune diseases, pregnancy or lactation were excluded. The investigators amplified TCR beta CDR3 regions from RNA transcripts. A first-round RT-PCR of the TCR CDR3 used the HTBI primer set. TCRdb recomputed calls from the multiplex PCR reads with MiXCR, one row per CDR3 protein. The sample holds roughly 380,000 distinct CDR3 sequences, about 18% seen once. CDR1 and CDR2 (germline): SGHVS, FQNEAQ. The CDR3 contains 13 residues. V shed 5 bases, J shed 4 bases, and the junction held 5 bases outside the gene matches.

The chain recombines TRBV7-8 with TRBJ2-7, with 7 positions matching TRBD2. The material sequenced was blood. This sequence was found in a woman aged 18-35 years with Graves' hyperthyroidism. The CDR3 coding sequence is TGTGCCAGCAGCCTTAGACTAGCTTACGAGCAGTACTTC. Its translation: CASSLRLAYEQYF.